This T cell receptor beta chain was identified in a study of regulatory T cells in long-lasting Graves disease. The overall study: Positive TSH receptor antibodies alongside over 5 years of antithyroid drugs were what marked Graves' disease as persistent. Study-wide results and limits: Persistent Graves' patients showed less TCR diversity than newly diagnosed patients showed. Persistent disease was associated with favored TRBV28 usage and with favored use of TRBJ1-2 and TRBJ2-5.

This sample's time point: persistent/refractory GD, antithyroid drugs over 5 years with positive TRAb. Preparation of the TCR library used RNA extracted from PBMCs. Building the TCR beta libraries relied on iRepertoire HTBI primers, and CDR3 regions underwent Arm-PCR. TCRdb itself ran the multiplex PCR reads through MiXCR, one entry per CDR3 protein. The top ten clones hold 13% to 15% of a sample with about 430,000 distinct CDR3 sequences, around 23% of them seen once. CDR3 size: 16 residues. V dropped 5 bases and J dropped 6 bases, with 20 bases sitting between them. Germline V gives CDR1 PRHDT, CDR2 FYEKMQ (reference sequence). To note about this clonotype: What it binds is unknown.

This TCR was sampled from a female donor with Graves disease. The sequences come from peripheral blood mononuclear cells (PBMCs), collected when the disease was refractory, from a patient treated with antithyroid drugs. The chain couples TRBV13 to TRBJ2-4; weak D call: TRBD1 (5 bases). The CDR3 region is CASSPTGATEGNIQYF. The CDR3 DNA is TGTGCCAGCAGCCCGACTGGGGCAACCGAAGGAAACATTCAGTACTTC.